Reported below is one TCR beta chain. This entry comes from a study of shared clonotypes between healthy human individuals. Sorted-subset replicate PCR reactions were performed with about 190 ng DNA, corresponding to roughly 30,000 T cell genomes. Clones were read by immunoSEQ multiplex PCR, and TCRdb kept only the in-frame ones, dropping some. The top ten clones hold 8% to 13% of a sample with roughly 300,000 clones, more than 60% of them seen once. Specimen: memory CD4+ T cells sorted from blood. The subset is: CD45RA-negative fraction. The receptor was isolated from a man aged 25 to 40 in good health.

The CDR3 DNA follows: TGTGCCAGCAGTGAAGAGGCGCTCTCTGGAAACACCATATATTTT. It is translated as CASSEEALSGNTIYF. The rearrangement uses TRBV6-1 and TRBJ1-3, with D unclear. The germline V gene has CDR1 MNHNS and CDR2 SASEGT. CDR3 length: 15 residues. Trimming removed 1 base at V and 0 bases at J, with 7 bases between.